The 30 T cell receptor beta chains given below trace back to one sample, sequenced in a study of shared clonotypes between healthy human individuals. The protocol was immunoSEQ multiplex PCR, while the TCRdb copy is restricted to in-frame clones and leaves out a portion. Among some 2 million clones listed, 95% were seen once. The source material was naive CD4+ T cells sorted from blood. Specified subset: CD45RA+ positively selected. The origin of the receptors is a man aged 18-30 years in good health.

In this sample, this clone turned up once. The chain employs TRBV7-9 and TRBJ2-5; no definite D call. V lost 4 bases and J 7 bases, leaving 16 bases between the germline ends. The CDR3 contains 14 residues. The germline V gene encodes CDR1 SEHNR and CDR2 FQNEAQ (reference sequence). The CDR3 spells CASSSVGAIATQYF. The CDR3 DNA reads TGTGCCAGCAGCTCCGTCGGCGCTATCGCGACCCAGTACTTC.

The rearrangement links TRBV6-1 to TRBJ2-7; the match to TRBD1 covers 9 bases. This CDR3 has 13 amino acids. The ends lost 6 bases at V and 2 bases at J; junction bases unmatched: 2. Germline CDR1 is MNHNS and CDR2 is SASEGT. In DNA form, the CDR3 reads TGTGCCAGCAGAGGGGACAGGGCCTACGAGCAGTACTTC. This translates into CASRGDRAYEQYF.

The rearrangement links TRBV4-1 to TRBJ2-7; D is unclear. V shed 3 bases and J shed 4 bases, with 13 bases lying between them. The CDR3 is made up of 14 amino acids. CDR1 and CDR2 (germline): MGHRA, YSYEKL. CDR3 DNA sequence: TGCGCCAGCAGCCAGCCCAGCAAGGAGTACGAGCAGTACTTC. Protein: CASSQPSKEYEQYF.

The rearrangement links TRBV30 to TRBJ2-2; unclear D gene. V was cut by 3 bases and J by 3 bases, with 17 bases left in between. Germline values: CDR1 GTSNPN, CDR2 SVGIG (reference sequence). The CDR3 consists of 16 residues. This chain's CDR3 is CAWRGLAPFDTGELFF. CDR3 nucleotide sequence: TGTGCCTGGAGGGGTCTGGCTCCTTTTGACACCGGGGAGCTGTTTTTT.

This clone came up a few times. J is TRBJ1-2 and V is TRBV5-6, with TRBD1 identical over 8 bases. The CDR3 totals 13 residues. Germline trimming cut 4 bases from V and 4 bases from J; bases unmatched to any gene: 3. The germline gives CDR1 SGHDT, CDR2 YYEEEE. CDR3 region: CASSETGAYGYTF. CDR3 in DNA: TGTGCCAGCAGCGAGACAGGGGCCTATGGCTACACCTTC.

This chain uses TRBV11-2 with TRBJ2-7, with D possibly matching TRBD2 (5 bases). The CDR3 contains 14 residues. Germline CDR1 reads SGHAT; CDR2 reads FQNNGV. The V end lost 1 base, the J end lost 3 bases, and 10 bases lay between the germline ends. CDR3 sequence: CASSLVSGYYEQYF. As DNA, the CDR3 is TGTGCCAGCAGCTTAGTAAGCGGATACTACGAGCAGTACTTC.

V and J are TRBV7-2 and TRBJ2-1, with 9 bases identical to TRBD1. From germline, CDR1 is SGHTA and CDR2 FQGNSA. CDR3 length: 16 residues. With V trimmed by 2 bases and J by 6 bases, 8 bases remained unmatched. CDR3 DNA sequence: TGTGCCAGCAGCTTATTTGGGACAGGGTTCGGCAATGAGCAGTTCTTC. Translated, it gives CASSLFGTGFGNEQFF.

This chain uses TRBV5-1 with TRBJ2-5; D ambiguous. This CDR3 region has 15 residues. Trimming took off 5 bases at V and 1 base at J, with 15 bases between the two ends. Germline lookup yields CDR1 SGHRS and CDR2 YFSETQ. CDR3 bases: TGCGCCAGCAGATCGGGCAGGTGGATCCAAGAGACCCAGTACTTC. This codes for CASRSGRWIQETQYF.

Remarks on this clone: Distinct nucleotide sequences in the sample also encode this CDR3. The chain carries TRBV25-1 and TRBJ2-7; D gene ambiguous. CDR1 and CDR2 from the germline V gene are MGHDK and SYGVNS. This CDR3 is built from 12 residues. The V and J ends lost 4 bases and 2 bases respectively, with 6 bases between them. For the CDR3, the DNA is TGTGCCAGCAGTGTAGGGACCTACGAGCAGTACTTC. It codes for CASSVGTYEQYF.

As for this clone: Other DNA sequences in the sample encode the same CDR3. The chain couples TRBV5-1 to TRBJ1-5; 7 bases map to TRBD1. This CDR3 is 14 amino acids long. V lost 0 bases to trimming and J lost 7 bases; unmatched junction nucleotides: 4. Germline V gives CDR1 SGHRS, CDR2 YFSETQ. CDR3 in amino acids: CASSLDRGGQPQHF. The CDR3 nucleotides are TGCGCCAGCAGCTTGGACAGGGGAGGACAGCCCCAGCATTTT.

The rearrangement uses TRBV7-2 and TRBJ1-5; 9 bases agree with TRBD1. Germline CDR1 and CDR2: SGHTA and FQGNSA. The V and J ends lost 5 bases and 2 bases, in that order; junction bases with no gene match: 7. The length of the CDR3 is 16 residues. The CDR3 region has the DNA TGTGCCAGCAGCCCGGGACAGGGTGGAGGCAATCAGCCCCAGCATTTT. Its protein product is CASSPGQGGGNQPQHF.

V and J are TRBV6-5 and TRBJ1-2; D may be TRBD1 (5 bases). This CDR3 is built from 14 residues. Germline CDR1 and CDR2: MNHEY and SVGAGI. Trimming stripped 11 bases from V and 6 bases from J, with 22 bases between. CDR3 protein: CAAGGGSLVNGYTF. The CDR3 coding sequence is TGTGCCGCCGGGGGGGGATCTTTGGTGAATGGCTACACCTTC.

This chain uses TRBV5-5 with TRBJ1-3; D is unresolved. The CDR3 has 15 residues. The germline V gene encodes CDR1 SGHKS and CDR2 YYEKEE (reference sequence). Trimming removed 2 bases from V and 4 bases from J, with 13 bases in between. The CDR3 here is CASSLSGSTGNTIYF. Here the CDR3 DNA reads TGTGCCAGCAGCTTATCGGGTTCGACGGGAAACACCATATATTTT. Filled out from reference TRBV5-5 and TRBJ1-3, the complete variable domain reads DAGVTQSPTHLIKTRGQQVTLRCSPISGHKSVSWYQQVLGQGPQFIFQYYEKEERGRGNFPDRFSARQFPNYSSELNVNALLLGDSALYLCASSLSGSTGNTIYFGEGSWLTVV.

The V and J genes are TRBV7-9 and TRBJ1-1; D is undetermined. Germline values: CDR1 SEHNR, CDR2 FQNEAQ (reference sequence). Trimming shortened V by 1 base and J by 2 bases, and 5 bases separated the two germline ends. CDR3 length equals 13 residues. The CDR3 sequence is CASSLVINTEAFF. The CDR3 DNA follows: TGTGCCAGCAGCTTAGTTATAAACACTGAAGCTTTCTTT.

The chain recombines TRBV28 with TRBJ2-1; 9 positions agree with TRBD2. V shed 2 bases, J shed 9 bases, and the junction held 5 bases outside the gene matches. The CDR3 totals 14 residues. CDR1 is MDHEN and CDR2 is SYDVKM in the germline V gene. CDR3 sequence: CASSLAGGLGEQFF. Here the CDR3 DNA reads TGTGCCAGCAGTTTAGCGGGGGGGCTCGGTGAGCAGTTCTTC. Filled out from reference TRBV28 and TRBJ2-1, the complete variable domain reads DVKVTQSSRYLVKRTGEKVFLECVQDMDHENMFWYRQDPGLGLRLIYFSYDVKMKEKGDIPEGYSVSREKKERFSLILESASTNQTSMYLCASSLAGGLGEQFFGPGTRLTVL.

This chain links TRBV28 with TRBJ2-5, with 13 bases identical to TRBD2. Germline lookup yields CDR1 MDHEN and CDR2 SYDVKM. CDR3 size: 16 residues. The V segment lost 4 bases and the J segment 1 base; nucleotides outside the gene matches: 3. CDR3 DNA sequence: TGTGCCAGCAGTTCCGGGACTAGCGGGATCCAAGAGACCCAGTACTTC. Translation: CASSSGTSGIQETQYF.

This chain connects TRBV7-9 to TRBJ2-2, with 7 bases lining up with TRBD1. The trim removed 3 bases at V and 1 base at J, leaving 2 bases unmatched. This CDR3 is built from 15 residues. In germline, CDR1 is SEHNR, CDR2 FQNEAQ (reference sequence). Here the CDR3 reads CASSFGTENTGELFF. CDR3 DNA sequence: TGTGCCAGCAGCTTTGGGACAGAGAACACCGGGGAGCTGTTTTTT.

Comment on this clone: This CDR3 is also generated by other DNA sequences in the sample. This sequence joins TRBV6-6 and TRBJ2-7, with 8 bases identical to TRBD2. The CDR3 has 14 amino acids. CDR1 and CDR2 from the germline V gene are MNHNY and SVGAGI (reference sequence). The junction had 1 base not matched to a gene; V was cut back by 3 bases and J by 0 bases. The CDR3 coding sequence is TGTGCCAGCAGTTATACTAGCGGCTCCTACGAGCAGTACTTC. Translation gives CASSYTSGSYEQYF.

The CDR3 spells CASSVGASGREGEQYF. The CDR3 bases are TGTGCCAGCAGCGTAGGGGCTAGCGGGAGGGAGGGCGAGCAGTACTTC. The V and J genes are TRBV9 and TRBJ2-7, with 12 bases aligning to TRBD2. This CDR3 contains 16 residues. V shed 0 bases and J 6 bases; nucleotides not matched to a gene: 7. CDR1 is SGDLS and CDR2 is YYNGEE in the germline V gene.

As for this clone: This specimen includes other DNA sequences encoding the same CDR3. The gene calls are TRBV6-5 and TRBJ2-7; 7 bases match TRBD1. Germline trimming cut 9 bases from V and 0 bases from J; bases unmatched to any gene: 8. CDR1 is MNHEY and CDR2 is SVGAGI in the germline V gene. The length of the CDR3 is 14 residues. The CDR3 DNA reads TGTGCCAGTAAGAGGACAGGTAGCTCCTACGAGCAGTACTTC. Amino acid sequence: CASKRTGSSYEQYF.

This chain links TRBV18 with TRBJ1-1; 10 bases fit TRBD1. The V segment lost 5 bases and the J segment 6 bases; nucleotides outside the gene matches: 0. This CDR3 has 12 residues. Per the germline V gene, CDR1 is KGHSH and CDR2 is LQKENI. The CDR3 nucleotides are TGTGCCAGCTCAGGGACAGGGGCTGAAGCTTTCTTT. Protein product: CASSGTGAEAFF.

This clone was found once. The rearrangement uses TRBV29-1 and TRBJ2-7; D unclear. CDR3 size: 12 residues. Germline V lookup: CDR1 SQVTM, CDR2 ANQGSEA. V was shortened by 4 bases and J by 6 bases, with 13 bases between the two germline ends. The CDR3 coding sequence is TGCAGCGTTGCTCTGACCTCTGGCGAGCAGTACTTC. It specifies CSVALTSGEQYF.

The chain uses TRBV6-1 and TRBJ1-1; 7 nucleotides match TRBD1. Trimming cost V 8 bases and J 0 bases; bases outside gene matches: 6. Germline V lookup: CDR1 MNHNS, CDR2 SASEGT. CDR3 size: 14 residues. The CDR3 reads CASVWGQLNTEAFF. CDR3 nucleotide sequence: TGTGCCAGCGTTTGGGGACAGCTGAACACTGAAGCTTTCTTT.

As concerns this clone: This CDR3 is also generated by other DNA sequences in the sample. The chain is built from TRBV5-4 and TRBJ2-5; 14 positions match TRBD2. The germline V gene encodes CDR1 SGHNT and CDR2 YYREEE (reference sequence). V lost 3 bases to trimming and J lost 1 base; unmatched junction nucleotides: 2. This CDR3 contains 16 residues. CDR3 residues: CASSSGLAGGQETQYF. In DNA form, the CDR3 reads TGTGCCAGCAGCTCAGGACTAGCGGGGGGCCAAGAGACCCAGTACTTC.

This chain connects TRBV28 to TRBJ2-3, with D perhaps TRBD1 or TRBD2 (5 bases each). V lost 7 bases and J 3 bases, leaving 8 bases between the germline ends. In germline, CDR1 is MDHEN, CDR2 SYDVKM. This CDR3 comprises 12 residues. CDR3 in amino acids: CASNWGTDTQYF. The CDR3 bases are TGTGCCAGCAACTGGGGGACAGATACGCAGTATTTT.

This sequence joins TRBV6-6 and TRBJ1-2; 10 bases map to TRBD1. After removal of 0 bases from V and 8 bases from J, the junction contained 6 bases not matched to a gene. This CDR3 spans 15 amino acids. Per the germline V gene, CDR1 is MNHNY and CDR2 is SVGAGI (reference sequence). DNA for the CDR3: TGTGCCAGCAGTTACTCGGGACAGGGGCTTAAGGGCTACACCTTC. It yields the protein CASSYSGQGLKGYTF.

The chain joins TRBV7-9 to TRBJ2-7, with 8 bases aligning to TRBD1. V was clipped by 5 bases and J by 1 base; unmatched bases: 7. Per the germline V gene, CDR1 is SEHNR and CDR2 is FQNEAQ (reference sequence). The CDR3 runs to 15 residues. The CDR3 DNA reads TGTGCCAGCAGCCCTATGGGACAGGATTCCTACGAGCAGTACTTC. As protein: CASSPMGQDSYEQYF.

V and J are TRBV10-3 and TRBJ2-2; a weak D match, TRBD1 (6 bases). The CDR3 loop spans 15 amino acids. Germline CDR1 ENHRY, CDR2 SYGVKD. The germline V and J ends were trimmed by 3 bases and 0 bases, with 8 bases remaining between them. The CDR3 DNA sequence: TGTGCCATCAGTGAATGGACAGCGAACACCGGGGAGCTGTTTTTT. Translation gives CAISEWTANTGELFF.

About this clone itself: This sample includes further DNA sequences coding for the same CDR3. This chain links TRBV9 with TRBJ2-1, with D possibly being TRBD1 or TRBD2 (5 bases each). Germline lookup yields CDR1 SGDLS and CDR2 YYNGEE. The CDR3 loop spans 15 amino acids. V gave up 2 bases and J gave up 0 bases, with 9 bases separating them. CDR3 sequence reads: CASSVSGSSYNEQFF. In DNA form, the CDR3 reads TGTGCCAGCAGCGTGTCAGGGAGCTCCTACAATGAGCAGTTCTTC.

This clone has only one observation. The same CDR3 is also encoded by other DNA sequences in this sample. The V and J genes are TRBV7-2 and TRBJ1-2, with 9 bases lining up with TRBD1. Germline CDR1 SGHTA, CDR2 FQGNSA. The CDR3 extends over 14 amino acids. With V trimmed by 6 bases and J by 4 bases, 6 bases remained unmatched. DNA for the CDR3: TGTGCCAGCAGTCCCACAGGGGGCGGCTATGGCTACACCTTC. This encodes CASSPTGGGYGYTF. Filled out from reference TRBV7-2 and TRBJ1-2, the complete variable domain reads GAGVSQSPSNKVTEKGKDVELRCDPISGHTALYWYRQSLGQGLEFLIYFQGNSAPDKSGLPSDRFSAERTGGSVSTLTIQRTQQEDSAVYLCASSPTGGGYGYTFGSGTRLTVV.